A single sample is the source of the 23 T cell receptor beta chains below, sequenced in a study of blood T cell repertoires in COVID-19. Profiling relied on immunoSEQ multiplex PCR, and the TCRdb table lists in-frame clones only, not all of them. The profile shows roughly 380,000 clones, 89% of them singletons. Sequenced: peripheral blood. The source is a woman aged 40 to 49 with COVID-19, enrolled during active disease.

J is TRBJ1-1 and V is TRBV9; D perhaps matches TRBD1 (5 bases). CDR3 length: 15 residues. V lost 0 bases to trimming and J lost 4 bases, with 13 bases between them. Germline V gene data show CDR1 as SGDLS and CDR2 as YYNGEE. The CDR3 DNA reads TGTGCCAGCAGCGTAGCAGCAGGGATTGGCACTGAAGCTTTCTTT. Protein product: CASSVAAGIGTEAFF.

The V and J genes are TRBV18 and TRBJ2-5; possibly TRBD2 for D (7 bases). Per germline, CDR1 KGHSH and CDR2 LQKENI. Trimming shortened V by 5 bases and J by 6 bases, and 19 bases separated the two germline ends. This CDR3 spans 15 amino acids. The CDR3 nucleotides read TGTGCCAGCTCATCCCAAGGGGGGGTTCAACAGACCCAGTACTTC. Translating it yields CASSSQGGVQQTQYF.

Here the CDR3 DNA reads TGTGCCAGTAGTATGGGACAGTCTGGGACTCAGCCCCAGCATTTT. This sequence encodes CASSMGQSGTQPQHF. The chain has TRBV19 and TRBJ1-5, with 7 bases identical to TRBD1. Germline V gives CDR1 LNHDA, CDR2 SQIVND (reference sequence). The CDR3 spans 15 residues. The junction had 8 bases not matched to a gene; V was cut back by 3 bases and J by 6 bases.

The chain employs TRBV29-1 and TRBJ1-2; perhaps TRBD1 as D (6 bases). In germline, CDR1 is SQVTM, CDR2 ANQGSEA. This CDR3 comprises 12 residues. V lost 7 bases, J lost 0 bases, and 9 bases lay in between. The CDR3 DNA follows: TGCAGCGCCAGGGGTGCTAACTATGGCTACACCTTC. Translating it yields CSARGANYGYTF.

The V gene is TRBV7-9, the J gene TRBJ1-5, with D possibly TRBD1 on 6 matching bases. Germline lookup yields CDR1 SEHNR and CDR2 FQNEAQ (reference sequence). The V end lost 11 bases, the J end lost 4 bases, and 18 bases lay between the germline ends. CDR3 length: 14 residues. The CDR3 spells CAVDSGTVNQPQHF. Here the CDR3 DNA reads TGTGCCGTGGACAGCGGAACCGTTAATCAGCCCCAGCATTTT.

The chain uses TRBV6-5 and TRBJ1-2; 7 bases agree with TRBD1. CDR1 MNHEY and CDR2 SVGAGI come from the germline V gene. This CDR3 has 14 amino acids. V shed 8 bases and J 4 bases; nucleotides not matched to a gene: 10. CDR3 sequence (DNA): TGTGCCAGCGTTGGGACAGACGGGGGCTATGGCTACACCTTC. This encodes CASVGTDGGYGYTF.

The chain carries TRBV6-1 and TRBJ1-5, with unresolved D. CDR1 MNHNS and CDR2 SASEGT come from the germline V gene. The CDR3 is 15 residues long. V was clipped by 2 bases and J by 0 bases, with 8 bases between them. The DNA of the CDR3 is TGTGCCAGCAGTGAACAGACTTATAGCAATCAGCCCCAGCATTTT. Translated, it gives CASSEQTYSNQPQHF.

A single count supports this clone. The chain combines TRBV6-5 with TRBJ1-2; perhaps TRBD1 as D (6 bases). This CDR3 is built from 12 residues. V lost 9 bases, J lost 4 bases, and 12 bases lay in between. Germline V gene sequence: CDR1 MNHEY, CDR2 SVGAGI. The CDR3 is CASHREGYGYTF. The CDR3 nucleotides read TGTGCCAGTCACAGGGAGGGCTATGGCTACACCTTC.

This chain uses TRBV9 with TRBJ1-3; possible D gene TRBD1, 5 bases. Germline assignment: CDR1 SGDLS and CDR2 YYNGEE. V lost 4 bases and J 3 bases, leaving 14 bases between the germline ends. The CDR3 is 15 amino acids. DNA for the CDR3: TGTGCCAGCAGCCCCGGGGGGAGGATTGGAAACACCATATATTTT. It yields the protein CASSPGGRIGNTIYF. The entire variable domain, with the rest obtained from reference TRBV9 and TRBJ1-3, is as follows: DSGVTQTPKHLITATGQRVTLRCSPRSGDLSVYWYQQSLDQGLQFLIQYYNGEERAKGNILERFSAQQFPDLHSELNLSSLELGDSALYFCASSPGGRIGNTIYFGEGSWLTVV.

The chain recombines TRBV19 with TRBJ1-4; TRBD1 is a possible D gene (6 bases). Germline V gene sequence: CDR1 LNHDA, CDR2 SQIVND (reference sequence). The CDR3 has 16 amino acids. Between the trimmed V and J ends, which lost 6 bases and 8 bases, there was a span of 22 bases. The CDR3 loop is CASRSQPAGVREKLFF. The CDR3, as DNA: TGTGCCAGTAGGAGTCAACCCGCAGGGGTGCGGGAAAAACTGTTTTTT.

The J gene is TRBJ1-2, the V gene TRBV5-1; D is unclear. This CDR3 has 15 amino acids. Germline V gene lookup returns CDR1 SGHRS and CDR2 YFSETQ. Trimming shortened V by 2 bases and J by 13 bases, and 24 bases separated the two germline ends. Here the CDR3 reads CASSLDSPGLKGCTF. The CDR3 nucleotides read TGCGCCAGCAGCTTAGATTCCCCGGGTCTAAAAGGTTGCACCTTC.

The chain joins TRBV27 to TRBJ1-2, with 12 bases fitting TRBD1. CDR1 MNHEY and CDR2 SMNVEV come from the germline V gene (reference sequence). The V gene end was trimmed by 5 bases and the J gene end by 10 bases; junction bases not matched to a gene: 5. The CDR3 is 13 residues long. CDR3 protein: CASSPRDRGLYTF. The CDR3 bases are TGTGCCAGCAGTCCTCGGGACAGGGGGCTCTACACCTTC.

Comments on this clone: Other DNA sequences in this sample translate to the same CDR3. The V call is TRBV6-5, the J call TRBJ2-7; TRBD2 agrees at 14 bases. Germline CDR1 is MNHEY and CDR2 is SVGAGI. CDR3 length: 16 residues. V dropped 0 bases and J dropped 4; count of bases not matched to a gene: 2. The CDR3 coding sequence is TGTGCCAGCAGTTACTCAGGGACTAGCGGGAGTTACGAGCAGTACTTC. Protein: CASSYSGTSGSYEQYF.

V is TRBV28 and J is TRBJ1-5; D is unresolved. Trimming cost V 7 bases and J 6 bases, with 10 bases left between them. The CDR3 has 12 amino acids. Germline V lookup: CDR1 MDHEN, CDR2 SYDVKM. The CDR3 DNA reads TGTGCCAGCACCTTCCTGGCTCAGCCCCAGCATTTT. This codes for CASTFLAQPQHF.

The chain is built from TRBV6-1 and TRBJ1-6; 8 bases map to TRBD1. Germline assignment: CDR1 MNHNS and CDR2 SASEGT. The CDR3 is made up of 16 amino acids. J was trimmed by 9 bases and V by 2 bases; bases with no gene match: 9. CDR3 DNA: TGTGCCAGCAGTGAACAGCTGGACAGGGTTATTTCACCCCTCCACTTT. Amino acid sequence: CASSEQLDRVISPLHF.

The chain links TRBV27 to TRBJ1-1; TRBD1 is a possible D gene (5 bases). Germline assignment: CDR1 MNHEY and CDR2 SMNVEV (reference sequence). The V end was cut by 1 base, the J end by 5 bases, with 11 bases between. The CDR3 is 14 amino acids. This chain's CDR3 is CASSLFGGYTEAFF. DNA of the CDR3: TGTGCCAGCAGTTTATTCGGGGGGTATACTGAAGCTTTCTTT.

This clone has just a few counts. This chain connects TRBV7-6 to TRBJ1-3; TRBD1 matches at 9 bases. This CDR3 is built from 15 residues. Trimming removed 8 bases from V and 2 bases from J; junction bases left unmatched: 7. Looked up from germline, CDR1 is SGHVS and CDR2 is FNYEAQ. CDR3 protein: CASGGQGITGNTIYF. The CDR3 nucleotides are TGTGCCAGCGGCGGACAGGGGATTACTGGAAACACCATATATTTT.

The chain combines TRBV23-1 with TRBJ1-1; 10 nucleotides align to TRBD1. TRBV23-1 is flagged as an ORF with uncertain function. CDR3 length equals 17 residues. V lost 5 bases and J lost 4; bases outside the gene matches: 13. The CDR3 DNA reads as TGCGCCAGCAGTTCCCCCGAGACAGGGGGCTGGGGCACTGAAGCTTTCTTT. Its translation is CASSSPETGGWGTEAFF.

This clone has more than one count but fewer than ten. The rearrangement joins TRBV6-2 or TRBV6-3 to TRBJ2-2, with 7 bases aligning to TRBD2. In germline, CDR1 is MNHEY, CDR2 SVGEGT. V lost 5 bases and J lost 0; bases outside the gene matches: 3. The CDR3 length is 15 residues. CDR3 protein: CASSLGTTNTGELFF. CDR3 DNA: TGTGCCAGCAGTCTCGGGACTACGAACACCGGGGAGCTGTTTTTT.

This sequence joins TRBV6-2 or TRBV6-3 and TRBJ1-1; possibly TRBD1 for D (6 bases). The CDR3 has 13 amino acids. The V gene's germline CDR1 is MNHEY and CDR2 SVGEGT. V lost 5 bases, J lost 7 bases, and 14 bases lay in between. CDR3 DNA: TGTGCCAGCAGTCCGTTTAGCAGGGGTGAAGCTTTCTTT. This translates into CASSPFSRGEAFF.

The chain couples TRBV30 to TRBJ2-3; 9 nucleotides match TRBD1. Germline CDR1 is GTSNPN and CDR2 is SVGIG (reference sequence). The CDR3 totals 14 residues. J gave up 4 bases and V 1 base, and 3 bases lay outside the gene matches. The CDR3 sequence: CAWSGGTGSDTQYF. CDR3 DNA: TGTGCCTGGAGTGGGGGGACAGGGTCAGATACGCAGTATTTT.

The chain uses TRBV5-6 and TRBJ1-4, with D possibly being TRBD1 (5 bases). The ends were cut back, 2 bases at V and 2 bases at J, with 13 bases in the middle. The germline gives CDR1 SGHDT, CDR2 YYEEEE. This CDR3 contains 16 residues. This chain's CDR3 is CASSFRAQSTNEKLFF. Here the CDR3 DNA reads TGTGCCAGCAGCTTCAGGGCCCAGAGCACTAATGAAAAACTGTTTTTT.

The chain carries TRBV27 and TRBJ2-5; 10 bases fit TRBD2. J was trimmed by 2 bases and V by 5 bases; bases with no gene match: 5. Germline-derived CDR1 and CDR2 are MNHEY and SMNVEV (reference sequence). The CDR3 totals 15 residues. CDR3 region: CASSKAGGTQETQYF. For the CDR3, the DNA is TGTGCCAGCAGTAAAGCGGGAGGGACTCAAGAGACCCAGTACTTC.